This T cell receptor (beta chain) was documented in a study of identical twins' blood T cells. Overall study context: Some 48 million reads came from about 12 libraries, six alpha, six beta. General study results and limits: Abundant TCRbeta CDR3s overlapped more between twins than with unrelated donors.

This CDR3 has 13 residues. V was trimmed by 1 base and J by 4 bases, leaving 7 bases between them. From the 5' RACE reads, TCRdb called clonotypes with MiXCR, one entry per CDR3 protein. The sample has around 380,000 distinct CDR3 sequences; around 30% are singletons. This clonotype has a handful of counts. As yet, its antigen is unknown. Sequenced: PBMCs. This receptor was obtained from a woman aged 18 to 55 in good health. V gene TRBV12-3 or TRBV12-4 combines with J gene TRBJ1-1; D may be TRBD1 (5 bases). The CDR3: CASSLGDPTEAFF. In DNA, the CDR3 is TGTGCCAGCAGTTTAGGGGACCCCACTGAAGCTTTCTTT.